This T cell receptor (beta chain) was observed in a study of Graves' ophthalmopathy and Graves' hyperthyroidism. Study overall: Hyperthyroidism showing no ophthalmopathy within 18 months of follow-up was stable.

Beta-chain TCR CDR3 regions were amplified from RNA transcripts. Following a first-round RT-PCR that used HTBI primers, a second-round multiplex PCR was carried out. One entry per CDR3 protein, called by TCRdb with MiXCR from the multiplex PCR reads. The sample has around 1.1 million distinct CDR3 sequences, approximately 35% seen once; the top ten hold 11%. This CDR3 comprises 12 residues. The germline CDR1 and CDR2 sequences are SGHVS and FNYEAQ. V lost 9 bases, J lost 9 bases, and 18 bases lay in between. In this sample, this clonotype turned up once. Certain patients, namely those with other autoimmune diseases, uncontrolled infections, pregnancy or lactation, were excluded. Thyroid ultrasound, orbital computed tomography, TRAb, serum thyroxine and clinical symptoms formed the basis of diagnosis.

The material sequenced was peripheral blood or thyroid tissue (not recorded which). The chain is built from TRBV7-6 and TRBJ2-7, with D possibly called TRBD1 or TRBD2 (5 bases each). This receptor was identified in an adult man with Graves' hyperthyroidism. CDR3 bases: TGTGCCAGTAACTCCCGGGACGGAAGGCAGTACTTC. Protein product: CASNSRDGRQYF.